The 18 T cell receptor beta chains given below trace back to one sample, sequenced in a study of blood T cell repertoires in COVID-19. Some clones are missing from TCRdb's copy, which holds only in-frame ones; the method was immunoSEQ multiplex PCR. The repertoire holds fewer than 700,000 clones, with less than 90% as singletons. The sequenced material came from peripheral blood. The source is a woman between 50 and 59 years old with COVID-19, enrolled during active disease.

Of note for this clone: This CDR3 is also generated by other DNA sequences in the sample. This rearrangement joins TRBV18 to TRBJ2-7; D remains ambiguous. The V end was cut by 5 bases, the J end by 3 bases, with 5 bases between. Germline V gene lookup returns CDR1 KGHSH and CDR2 LQKENI. The CDR3 has 11 amino acids. CDR3 DNA: TGTGCCAGCTCATCCAGCTACGAGCAGTACTTC. Protein product: CASSSSYEQYF.

This clone turned up a few times. CDR3 sequence (DNA): TGTGCCAGCAGCGCTTTCTTCGGGACAGGGGAAAATTCACCCCTCCACTTT. Translating it yields CASSAFFGTGENSPLHF. This sequence joins TRBV28 and TRBJ1-6; 10 bases agree with TRBD1. The CDR3 is 17 amino acids. V lost 6 bases, J lost 7 bases, and 12 bases stayed unmatched. Per the germline V gene, CDR1 is MDHEN and CDR2 is SYDVKM.

CDR3 sequence (DNA): TGTGCCAGCAGGTCCGGTCCCAGGAACTACGAGCAGTACTTC. Residues: CASRSGPRNYEQYF. The chain has TRBV6-6 and TRBJ2-7; D not certain. Germline CDR1 and CDR2: MNHNY and SVGAGI (reference sequence). The CDR3 runs 14 residues. V lost 6 bases and J lost 3, with 15 bases in between.

This clone was seen a few times. The CDR3 DNA reads as TGTGCCAGCAGCTCCATGACAGGGGGCGAGCAGTACTTC. Protein sequence: CASSSMTGGEQYF. The chain links TRBV9 to TRBJ2-7, with TRBD1 matching 9 bases. CDR1 and CDR2 from the germline V gene are SGDLS and YYNGEE. The trim removed 4 bases at V and 6 bases at J, leaving 5 bases unmatched. The CDR3 contains 13 residues.

This chain connects TRBV25-1 to TRBJ1-3, with D uncertain. V was trimmed by 1 base and J by 0 bases, leaving 4 bases between them. CDR1 and CDR2 (germline): MGHDK, SYGVNS. The CDR3 contains 14 residues. Here the CDR3 reads CASSESVSGNTIYF. CDR3 nucleotide sequence: TGTGCCAGCAGTGAATCGGTCTCTGGAAACACCATATATTTT.

The chain couples TRBV6-5 to TRBJ1-5; 7 bases line up with TRBD1. The germline V gene encodes CDR1 MNHEY and CDR2 SVGAGI. After removal of 5 bases from V and 3 bases from J, the junction contained 4 bases not matched to a gene. This CDR3 spans 14 amino acids. This chain's CDR3 is CASSLGGLNQPQHF. In DNA, the CDR3 is TGTGCCAGCAGTCTAGGGGGCCTCAATCAGCCCCAGCATTTT.

The count of this clone is one. CDR3 protein: CASRSQGGAFF. The CDR3 bases are TGTGCCAGCAGATCGCAGGGAGGCGCTTTCTTT. The chain uses TRBV27 and TRBJ1-1; the D gene is possibly TRBD1 (5 bases). Germline CDR1 is MNHEY and CDR2 is SMNVEV (reference sequence). The ends were cut back, 6 bases at V and 11 bases at J, with 13 bases in the middle. The CDR3 loop spans 11 amino acids.

The rearrangement links TRBV11-2 to TRBJ1-4, with TRBD1 matching 7 bases. This CDR3 spans 15 amino acids. V lost 5 bases, J lost 5 bases, and 8 bases stayed unmatched. Looked up from germline, CDR1 is SGHAT and CDR2 is FQNNGV. CDR3 protein: CASSPSGTENEKLFF. The DNA of the CDR3 is TGTGCCAGCAGCCCCTCCGGGACAGAAAATGAAAAACTGTTTTTT.

This chain uses TRBV23-1 with TRBJ1-5; TRBD1 matches 8 bases. TRBV23-1 qualifies as an ORF whose function is uncertain. J was trimmed by 0 bases and V by 8 bases; bases with no gene match: 9. This CDR3 is built from 16 residues. Here the CDR3 DNA reads TGCGCCAGCGGGCGGGACAGGCCTTATAGCAATCAGCCCCAGCATTTT. Residues: CASGRDRPYSNQPQHF.

The chain uses TRBV6-6 and TRBJ1-2, with 8 bases aligning to TRBD1. The junction had 5 bases not matched to a gene; V was cut back by 4 bases and J by 7 bases. Germline V gene sequence: CDR1 MNHNY, CDR2 SVGAGI (reference sequence). The CDR3 length is 13 residues. CDR3 in amino acids: CASSWTGIGGYTF. CDR3 sequence (DNA): TGTGCCAGCAGTTGGACAGGGATAGGTGGCTACACCTTC.

This rearrangement joins TRBV21-1 to TRBJ1-5. TRBV21-1 is designated a pseudogene. This CDR3 has 15 residues. The CDR3 is CASSAGGGGNQPQHF. CDR3 nucleotides: TGTGCCAGCAGCGCGGGGGGAGGGGGCAATCAGCCCCAGCATTTT.

The gene calls are TRBV29-1 and TRBJ1-4; 9 bases match TRBD1. V was clipped by 4 bases and J by 7 bases; unmatched bases: 4. The CDR3 spans 13 residues. Germline V gives CDR1 SQVTM, CDR2 ANQGSEA. CDR3 nucleotide sequence: TGCAGCGTTGCGGGACAGGGACGTGAAAAACTGTTTTTT. This translates into CSVAGQGREKLFF.

The J gene is TRBJ1-2, the V gene TRBV12-5; 7 bases agree with TRBD1. The CDR3 consists of 17 residues. V shed 4 bases, J shed 0 bases, and the junction held 11 bases outside the gene matches. Looked up from germline, CDR1 is LGHNT and CDR2 is FRNRAP. CDR3 nucleotides: TGTGCTAGTGGTTCCTGGGACAGCTCCTTCACTAACTATGGCTACACCTTC. Its translation: CASGSWDSSFTNYGYTF.

The DNA for the CDR3 is TGCAGCGTTGCTCCGGGACAGGGGGTAACTGAAGCTTTCTTT. Translating gives CSVAPGQGVTEAFF. The chain has TRBV29-1 and TRBJ1-1; TRBD1 aligns across 11 bases. J was trimmed by 5 bases and V by 4 bases; bases with no gene match: 6. Germline V CDR1 and CDR2: SQVTM, ANQGSEA. The CDR3 sequence is 14 residues long.

This clone was detected a few times. V and J are TRBV5-4 and TRBJ1-6, with 9 bases matching TRBD1. In germline, CDR1 is SGHNT, CDR2 YYREEE (reference sequence). V trimming: 3 bases; J trimming: 6 bases; junction bases outside the gene matches: 10. This CDR3 comprises 17 residues. CDR3 nucleotide sequence: TGTGCCAGCAGCTCGGCTAGAGACAGGGGGTCTAATTCACCCCTCCACTTT. It yields the protein CASSSARDRGSNSPLHF.

The gene calls are TRBV19 and TRBJ1-1; TRBD1 matches 8 bases. This CDR3 contains 13 residues. The V gene end was trimmed by 5 bases and the J gene end by 4 bases; junction bases not matched to a gene: 3. CDR1 and CDR2 (germline): LNHDA, SQIVND (reference sequence). The CDR3 here is CASSVRGLTEAFF. Written as DNA, the CDR3 is TGTGCCAGTAGTGTCAGGGGGCTCACTGAAGCTTTCTTT.

The rearrangement links TRBV28 to TRBJ2-3, with D unclear. The length of the CDR3 is 16 residues. Trimming took 5 bases from V and 1 from J, leaving 16 bases between them. Germline V lookup: CDR1 MDHEN, CDR2 SYDVKM. Here the CDR3 DNA reads TGTGCCAGCAGTGTCCCGCGGCGCGAGGGCACAGATACGCAGTATTTT. Protein product: CASSVPRREGTDTQYF. Full variable domain (rest looked up from reference TRBV28 and TRBJ2-3): DVKVTQSSRYLVKRTGEKVFLECVQDMDHENMFWYRQDPGLGLRLIYFSYDVKMKEKGDIPEGYSVSREKKERFSLILESASTNQTSMYLCASSVPRREGTDTQYFGPGTRLTVL.

The table lists this clone with a count of one. V is TRBV16 and J is TRBJ1-6, with 7 bases lining up with TRBD1. CDR1 and CDR2 from the germline V gene are KGHSY and FQNENV. V shed 0 bases, J shed 9 bases, and the junction held 2 bases outside the gene matches. This CDR3 is 14 amino acids long. The DNA for the CDR3 is TGTGCCAGCAGCCAATCAGGGGGCAGTTCACCCCTCCACTTT. Translation: CASSQSGGSSPLHF.